These T cell receptor beta chains were read from a single sample in a study of CD8 T cells in ankylosing spondylitis. TCRdb independently ran MiXCR on the 5' RACE reads; one entry per CDR3 protein. The sample has about 190,000 distinct CDR3 sequences, roughly 13% seen once. The source material was blood, either unsorted or a sorted T cell fraction (not recorded which). The receptors come from a female donor with ankylosing spondylitis or in good health (not recorded which). CDR3s include the opening cysteine and the closing phenylalanine or tryptophan. D genes are given only for firm matches. Where a row states a size, it is once, few, many or the class of an expanded clone; other rows omit it.

d_gene	j_gene	v_gene	abundance	CDR3aa	CDR3nt
TRBD2	TRBJ2-1	TRBV7-2	once	CASIAGGSYNEQFF	TGTGCCAGCATAGCGGGAGGCTCCTACAATGAGCAGTTCTTC
NA	TRBJ1-2	TRBV6-6	NA	CASTYVVGYGYTF	TGTGCCAGCACCTATGTTGTCGGGTATGGCTACACCTTC
TRBD1	TRBJ2-5	TRBV5-1	NA	CASSLGTGGEETQYF	TGCGCCAGCAGCTTGGGGACAGGGGGCGAGGAGACCCAGTACTTC
TRBD2	TRBJ2-7	TRBV6-2/TRBV6-3	NA	CTSRPTTSGEVAEQYF	TGTACCAGCCGGCCCACCACTAGCGGTGAAGTTGCAGAGCAGTACTTC
NA	TRBJ2-7	TRBV5-1	few	CASSLREPGSYEQYF	TGCGCCAGCAGCTTGAGGGAGCCAGGGTCATACGAGCAGTACTTC
NA	TRBJ2-1	TRBV6-5	NA	CASNRGIQFF	TGTGCCAGCAATAGGGGGATACAGTTCTTC
NA	TRBJ2-1	TRBV4-1	many	CASSQEEWSDEQFF	TGCGCCAGCAGCCAAGAGGAGTGGAGCGATGAGCAGTTCTTC
TRBD1	TRBJ2-1	TRBV5-1	NA	CASSVGTGGGKEQFF	TGCGCCAGCAGCGTCGGGACAGGGGGTGGTAAGGAGCAGTTCTTC
TRBD2	TRBJ2-2	TRBV20-1	many	CSAQPDGRRNTGELFF	TGCAGTGCGCAGCCCGACGGGAGGAGAAACACCGGGGAGCTGTTTTTT
NA	TRBJ2-1	TRBV7-8	NA	CASKLNPETYNEQFF	TGTGCCAGCAAGCTTAATCCGGAGACCTACAATGAGCAGTTCTTC
NA	TRBJ2-1	TRBV12-3/TRBV12-4	NA	CASSKLTVKQFF	TGTGCCAGCAGTAAGCTGACAGTGAAGCAGTTCTTC
NA	TRBJ1-3	TRBV7-8	NA	CASSLGGVGNTIYF	TGTGCCAGCAGCTTAGGAGGGGTCGGAAACACCATATATTTT
NA	TRBJ1-1	TRBV29-1	many	CSVGGDGGTEAFF	TGCAGCGTTGGGGGGGACGGGGGCACTGAAGCTTTCTTT
NA	TRBJ2-3	TRBV4-3	few	CASSQGAAGTDTQYF	TGCGCCAGCAGCCAAGGAGCGGCAGGCACAGATACGCAGTATTTT
NA	TRBJ2-3	TRBV20-1	NA	CSTLGTDTQYF	TGCAGTACCCTAGGCACAGATACGCAGTATTTT
NA	TRBJ2-2	TRBV19	NA	CASSIPRRVQPGELFF	TGTGCCAGTAGTATCCCCCGCAGGGTTCAACCCGGGGAGCTGTTTTTT